One and the same sample provided the 20 T cell receptor beta chains below, sequenced in a study of blood T cell repertoires in COVID-19. Profiling relied on immunoSEQ multiplex PCR, and the TCRdb table lists in-frame clones only, not all of them. Among about 180,000 clones, under 90% were seen once, and the ten largest hold roughly 7.1%. The sample was peripheral blood. The receptors here all came from a human donor in a cohort sampled during active COVID-19.

The chain joins TRBV4-1 to TRBJ2-7; the match to TRBD1 covers 8 bases. Trimming removed 0 bases from V and 3 bases from J; junction bases left unmatched: 4. The CDR3 covers 15 residues. In germline, CDR1 is MGHRA, CDR2 YSYEKL. The chain's CDR3 is CASSQDGTGYYEQYF. CDR3 bases: TGCGCCAGCAGCCAAGACGGGACAGGCTACTACGAGCAGTACTTC.

The chain combines TRBV2 with TRBJ2-7, with 10 bases that match TRBD1. Losses at the gene ends were 8 bases for V and 6 bases for J; bases not matched to a gene: 13. The CDR3 extends over 15 amino acids. Germline CDR1 is SNHLY and CDR2 is FYNNEI. The CDR3 protein is CASGTTGTGESEQYF. In nucleotides, the CDR3 is TGTGCCAGCGGAACAACCGGGACAGGGGAGAGCGAGCAGTACTTC.

The chain links TRBV6-6 to TRBJ1-2, with 7 nucleotides matching TRBD1. V trimming: 2 bases; J trimming: 6 bases; junction bases outside the gene matches: 9. This CDR3 has 15 amino acids. CDR1 is MNHNY and CDR2 is SVGAGI in the germline V gene (reference sequence). This chain's CDR3 is CASSYPTGSSHGYTF. For the CDR3, the DNA is TGTGCCAGCAGTTACCCGACAGGGTCTTCGCATGGCTACACCTTC.

The chain carries TRBV7-9 and TRBJ1-2; the D is unclear. There are 13 residues in the CDR3. V was pared by 1 base and J by 6 bases, with 9 bases between. Germline assignment: CDR1 SEHNR and CDR2 FQNEAQ (reference sequence). This CDR3 is CASSLGVDNGYTF. The CDR3 DNA reads as TGTGCCAGCAGCTTAGGGGTAGACAATGGCTACACCTTC.

V is TRBV13 and J is TRBJ2-5, with a weak D call TRBD2 (6 bases). V lost 5 bases to trimming and J lost 1 base, with 11 bases between them. This CDR3 contains 14 residues. Germline CDR1 and CDR2: PRHDT and FYEKMQ (reference sequence). CDR3 DNA: TGTGCCAGCAGCCAACTAGCTACCCAAGAGACCCAGTACTTC. It codes for CASSQLATQETQYF.

The chain links TRBV6-5 to TRBJ2-7; 12 nucleotides align to TRBD1. This CDR3 is 15 amino acids long. In germline, CDR1 is MNHEY, CDR2 SVGAGI. J gave up 6 bases and V 4 bases, and 7 bases lay outside the gene matches. This CDR3 reads CASSFRDRGPGEQYF. The CDR3 DNA follows: TGTGCCAGCAGTTTCCGGGACAGGGGGCCCGGCGAGCAGTACTTC.

The V gene is TRBV5-1, the J gene TRBJ1-6; TRBD1 is a possible D gene (5 bases). CDR3 length: 15 amino acids. The germline V and J ends were trimmed by 5 bases and 7 bases, with 16 bases remaining between them. CDR1 is SGHRS and CDR2 is YFSETQ in the germline V gene. The CDR3 DNA reads as TGCGCCAGCAGGGCGACCGGGACTGAGAATTCACCCCTCCACTTT. It encodes CASRATGTENSPLHF.

This chain uses TRBV4-1 with TRBJ2-1, with TRBD1 matching 8 bases. This CDR3 region has 14 residues. CDR1 MGHRA and CDR2 YSYEKL come from the germline V gene. J gave up 10 bases and V 3 bases, and 8 bases lay outside the gene matches. The CDR3 spells CASSQRTGSWEQFF. As DNA, the CDR3 is TGCGCCAGCAGCCAGCGGACAGGGTCTTGGGAGCAGTTCTTC.

The chain combines TRBV4-1 with TRBJ1-1, with 7 positions matching TRBD1. CDR3 length: 16 residues. The V gene end was trimmed by 2 bases and the J gene end by 0 bases; junction bases not matched to a gene: 6. Per germline, CDR1 MGHRA and CDR2 YSYEKL. The CDR3 DNA reads TGCGCCAGCAGCCAAATGCGGGACAGCCTGAACACTGAAGCTTTCTTT. This gives the protein CASSQMRDSLNTEAFF.

The rearrangement uses TRBV4-1 and TRBJ1-3; D is perhaps TRBD1 (6 bases). Trimming pared 3 bases from V and 5 bases from J, leaving 14 bases between. The CDR3 totals 15 residues. The germline CDR1 and CDR2 sequences are MGHRA and YSYEKL. The CDR3 loop reads CASSQPGRGRNTIYF. CDR3 sequence (DNA): TGCGCCAGCAGCCAGCCCGGCAGGGGTCGAAACACCATATATTTT.

The count of this clone is one. The chain is built from TRBV9 and TRBJ2-6; D might be TRBD2 (5 bases). CDR3 length: 16 residues. V dropped 3 bases and J dropped 4 bases, with 14 bases sitting between them. Germline V gene lookup returns CDR1 SGDLS and CDR2 YYNGEE. CDR3 region: CASSARRRSGANVLTF. The CDR3 DNA reads as TGTGCCAGCAGCGCTAGAAGGAGGTCAGGGGCCAACGTCCTGACTTTC.

The chain recombines TRBV7-9 with TRBJ2-7; TRBD1 matches at 9 bases. Trimming cost V 5 bases and J 2 bases; bases outside gene matches: 4. The CDR3 totals 14 residues. Germline V gene data show CDR1 as SEHNR and CDR2 as FQNEAQ (reference sequence). The CDR3 DNA reads TGTGCCAGCAGCCGCTGGACAGGGGCCTACGAGCAGTACTTC. Protein sequence: CASSRWTGAYEQYF.

Regarding this clone: Other DNA variants within this sample encode the same CDR3. The chain couples TRBV7-2 to TRBJ1-2; D ambiguous. The CDR3 is 13 amino acids. V dropped 1 base and J dropped 2 bases, with 5 bases sitting between them. Germline CDR1 is SGHTA and CDR2 is FQGNSA. This CDR3 reads CASSLGRNYGYTF. The CDR3 coding sequence is TGTGCCAGCAGCTTAGGCAGGAACTATGGCTACACCTTC.

In DNA, the CDR3 is TGCGCCAGCAGCTTGGGAGCAGGGGGCCCTGCTTACAATGAGCAGTTCTTC. Its translation: CASSLGAGGPAYNEQFF. This chain joins TRBV5-1 and TRBJ2-1; 8 positions match TRBD1. Germline-derived CDR1 and CDR2 are SGHRS and YFSETQ. Trimming took 0 bases from V and 4 from J; bases not matched to a gene: 9. The CDR3 totals 17 residues.

The V and J genes are TRBV9 and TRBJ2-5, with D possibly matching TRBD2 (7 bases). The V end was cut by 0 bases, the J end by 3 bases, with 12 bases between. The CDR3 loop spans 15 amino acids. Germline CDR1 and CDR2: SGDLS and YYNGEE. The DNA of the CDR3 is TGTGCCAGCAGCGTAGTCGGGGGGCGTGAAGAGACCCAGTACTTC. Its protein is CASSVVGGREETQYF.

The rearrangement uses TRBV9 and TRBJ2-7, with 8 bases lining up with TRBD1. Trimming at V came to 0 bases and at J to 0 bases, leaving 2 bases not matched to a gene. The CDR3 is made up of 15 amino acids. CDR1 and CDR2 (germline): SGDLS, YYNGEE. CDR3 protein: CASSVGTGSSYEQYF. CDR3 bases: TGTGCCAGCAGCGTAGGGACAGGGAGCTCCTACGAGCAGTACTTC.

V is TRBV7-9 and J is TRBJ1-1; unclear D gene. The V gene's germline CDR1 is SEHNR and CDR2 FQNEAQ (reference sequence). The CDR3 runs to 13 residues. Trimming removed 7 bases from V and 2 bases from J, with 11 bases in between. Written as DNA, the CDR3 is TGTGCCAGCACCCGTGGAGAAAACACTGAAGCTTTCTTT. It yields the protein CASTRGENTEAFF.

CDR3 DNA: TGTGCCAGCGGCCAGGGGAGCGTTGGCACAGATACGCAGTATTTT. Protein sequence: CASGQGSVGTDTQYF. The chain carries TRBV2 and TRBJ2-3; perhaps TRBD1 as D (6 bases). The CDR3 totals 15 residues. V was clipped by 8 bases and J by 1 base, with 16 bases between them. The germline V gene has CDR1 SNHLY and CDR2 FYNNEI.

This clone was seen only a few times. The chain employs TRBV6-5 and TRBJ2-7; 7 bases map to TRBD1. Germline trimming cut 6 bases from V and 3 bases from J; bases unmatched to any gene: 5. Germline V CDR1 and CDR2: MNHEY, SVGAGI. The CDR3 runs to 13 residues. The CDR3 DNA reads as TGTGCCAGCAGACAGGGGACCTTCTACGAGCAGTACTTC. This translates into CASRQGTFYEQYF.

This clone was seen once. The rearrangement uses TRBV7-2 and TRBJ2-2; no clear D. V lost 3 bases and J lost 6, with 11 bases in between. The CDR3 totals 14 residues. Germline V CDR1 and CDR2: SGHTA, FQGNSA. CDR3 coding DNA: TGTGCCAGCAGCTTTTCCGGTTACTCCGGGGAGCTGTTTTTT. Its protein is CASSFSGYSGELFF. The whole variable domain, filled in from reference TRBV7-2 and TRBJ2-2, reads GAGVSQSPSNKVTEKGKDVELRCDPISGHTALYWYRQSLGQGLEFLIYFQGNSAPDKSGLPSDRFSAERTGGSVSTLTIQRTQQEDSAVYLCASSFSGYSGELFFGEGSRLTVL.